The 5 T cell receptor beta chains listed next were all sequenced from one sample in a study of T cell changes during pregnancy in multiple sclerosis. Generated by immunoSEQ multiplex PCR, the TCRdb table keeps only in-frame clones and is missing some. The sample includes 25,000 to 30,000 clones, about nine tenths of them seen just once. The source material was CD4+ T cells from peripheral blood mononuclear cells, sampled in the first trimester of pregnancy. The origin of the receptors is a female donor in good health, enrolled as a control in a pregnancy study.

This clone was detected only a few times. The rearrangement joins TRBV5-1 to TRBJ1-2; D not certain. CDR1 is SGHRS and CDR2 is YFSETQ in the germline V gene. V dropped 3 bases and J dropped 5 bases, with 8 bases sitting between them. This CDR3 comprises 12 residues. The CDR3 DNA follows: TGCGCCAGCAGCTCATCCCTATATGGCTACACCTTC. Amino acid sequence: CASSSSLYGYTF.

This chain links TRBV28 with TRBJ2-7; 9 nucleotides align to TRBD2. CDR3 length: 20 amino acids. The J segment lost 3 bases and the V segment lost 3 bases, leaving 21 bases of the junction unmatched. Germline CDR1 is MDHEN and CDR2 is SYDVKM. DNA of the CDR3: TGTGCCAGCAGTTTCCGGTCCACAATTGTATCTAGCGGGACCGACTACGAGCAGTACTTC. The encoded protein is CASSFRSTIVSSGTDYEQYF.

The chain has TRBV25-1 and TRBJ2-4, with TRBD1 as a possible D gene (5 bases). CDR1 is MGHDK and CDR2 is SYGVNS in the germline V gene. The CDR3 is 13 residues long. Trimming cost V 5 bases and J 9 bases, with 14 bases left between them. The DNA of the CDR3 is TGTGCCAGCAGTCCCCAGACAGTGGGCATTCAGTACTTC. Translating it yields CASSPQTVGIQYF.

This chain's CDR3 is CSVTGGYEQYF. CDR3 DNA sequence: TGCAGCGTTACCGGGGGCTACGAGCAGTACTTC. The chain carries TRBV29-1 and TRBJ2-7, with D perhaps TRBD2 (6 bases). The CDR3 runs to 11 residues. V was cut by 5 bases and J by 3 bases, with 8 bases left in between. CDR1 is SQVTM and CDR2 is ANQGSEA in the germline V gene.

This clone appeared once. In DNA, the CDR3 is TGTGCCTGCCTGGACAGGGGGCGGGATGAAAAACTGTTTTTT. Its translation is CACLDRGRDEKLFF. The chain is built from TRBV30 and TRBJ1-4, with 11 bases aligning to TRBD1. CDR1 GTSNPN and CDR2 SVGIG come from the germline V gene (reference sequence). The CDR3 is 14 residues long. The junction had 6 bases not matched to a gene; V was cut back by 6 bases and J by 6 bases.